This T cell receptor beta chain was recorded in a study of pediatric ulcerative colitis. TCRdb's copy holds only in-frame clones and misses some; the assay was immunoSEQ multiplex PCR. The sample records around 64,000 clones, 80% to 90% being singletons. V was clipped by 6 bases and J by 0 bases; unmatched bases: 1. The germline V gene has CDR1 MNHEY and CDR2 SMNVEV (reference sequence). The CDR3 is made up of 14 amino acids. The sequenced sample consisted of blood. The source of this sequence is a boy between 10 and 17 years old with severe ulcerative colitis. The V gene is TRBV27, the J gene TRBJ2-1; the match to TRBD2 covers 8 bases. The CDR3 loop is CASRSGSSYNEQFF. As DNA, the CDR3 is TGTGCCAGCAGGAGCGGGAGCTCCTACAATGAGCAGTTCTTC.